The clone carrying this T cell receptor (beta chain) was counted between two and nine times. This specimen belongs to a study of blood T cell repertoires in COVID-19. Overall study context: From the United States, Italy and Spain came samples of acute and convalescent COVID-19.

Living in roughly 25 US areas, the participants were between roughly 18 and 95 years of age. Some clones are missing from TCRdb's copy, which holds only in-frame ones; the method was immunoSEQ multiplex PCR. This sample has a few hundred thousand clones; approximately 84% occur once, and the top ten carry less than 11%. CDR3 length equals 16 residues. With 6 bases clipped from V and 3 bases from J, the junction kept 8 bases outside the gene matches. The germline V gene encodes CDR1 MRHNA and CDR2 SNTAGT. The chain recombines TRBV6-4 with TRBJ2-7; TRBD2 matches 13 bases. The sequencing sample was made of PBMCs or T cells enriched from blood (not recorded which). The sequence came from a woman aged 18-30 years who had recovered from COVID-19. The CDR3 region has the DNA TGTGCCAGCAGGGAGGGACTAGCGGGGATATACTACGAGCAGTACTTC. This sequence encodes CASREGLAGIYYEQYF.